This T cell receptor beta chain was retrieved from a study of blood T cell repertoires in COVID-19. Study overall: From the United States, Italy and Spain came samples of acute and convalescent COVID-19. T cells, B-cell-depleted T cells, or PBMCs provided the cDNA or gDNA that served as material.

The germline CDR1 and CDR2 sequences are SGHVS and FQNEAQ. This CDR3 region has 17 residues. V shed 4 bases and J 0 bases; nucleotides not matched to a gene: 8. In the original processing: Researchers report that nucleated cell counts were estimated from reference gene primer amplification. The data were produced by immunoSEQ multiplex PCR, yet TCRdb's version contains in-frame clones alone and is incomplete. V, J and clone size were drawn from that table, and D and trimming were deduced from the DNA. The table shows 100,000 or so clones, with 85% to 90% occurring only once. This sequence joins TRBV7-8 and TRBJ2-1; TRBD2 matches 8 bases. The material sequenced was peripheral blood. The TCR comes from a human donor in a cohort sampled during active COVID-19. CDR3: CASSSWPSGSSYNEQFF. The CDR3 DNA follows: TGTGCCAGCAGCTCCTGGCCCAGCGGGAGCTCCTACAATGAGCAGTTCTTC.